One and the same sample provided the 4 T cell receptor beta chains below, sequenced in a study of blood T cell repertoires in COVID-19. Clones were sequenced by immunoSEQ multiplex PCR, and TCRdb holds only the in-frame ones, with some missing. The table has almost 400,000 clones, around 87% seen once. The sequenced sample was peripheral blood. These TCRs come from a woman in her fifties or sixties with COVID-19, enrolled during active disease.

Comment on this clone: This specimen includes other DNA sequences encoding the same CDR3. This rearrangement joins TRBV5-1 to TRBJ1-1; D not resolved. V shed 0 bases and J shed 2 bases, with 5 bases lying between them. The length of the CDR3 is 13 residues. Germline CDR1 is SGHRS and CDR2 is YFSETQ. For the CDR3, the DNA is TGCGCCAGCAGCTTGGGAGCTAACACTGAAGCTTTCTTT. Its translation: CASSLGANTEAFF.

The rearrangement uses TRBV2 and TRBJ1-2; TRBD1 matches 10 bases. Germline values: CDR1 SNHLY, CDR2 FYNNEI. The CDR3 covers 14 residues. V shed 6 bases, J shed 3 bases, and the junction held 4 bases outside the gene matches. CDR3 protein: CASRPGQGYYGYTF. DNA of the CDR3: TGTGCCAGCAGACCGGGACAGGGGTACTATGGCTACACCTTC.

The rearrangement links TRBV9 to TRBJ2-7, with 9 positions matching TRBD1. This CDR3 spans 17 amino acids. V gave up 3 bases and J gave up 3 bases; unmatched junction bases: 13. Per the germline V gene, CDR1 is SGDLS and CDR2 is YYNGEE. This chain's CDR3 is CASSGTLQGAPNYEQYF. The CDR3 DNA reads as TGTGCCAGCAGCGGAACCCTACAGGGGGCACCAAACTACGAGCAGTACTTC.

The chain uses TRBV6-4 and TRBJ1-3; 10 nucleotides match TRBD1. The trim removed 3 bases at V and 0 bases at J, leaving 14 bases unmatched. In germline, CDR1 is MRHNA, CDR2 SNTAGT. The CDR3 spans 20 residues. In DNA, the CDR3 is TGTGCCAGCAGTGAATACTCCGGGACAGGGGCCGCTTACTCTGGAAACACCATATATTTT. Translation gives CASSEYSGTGAAYSGNTIYF.